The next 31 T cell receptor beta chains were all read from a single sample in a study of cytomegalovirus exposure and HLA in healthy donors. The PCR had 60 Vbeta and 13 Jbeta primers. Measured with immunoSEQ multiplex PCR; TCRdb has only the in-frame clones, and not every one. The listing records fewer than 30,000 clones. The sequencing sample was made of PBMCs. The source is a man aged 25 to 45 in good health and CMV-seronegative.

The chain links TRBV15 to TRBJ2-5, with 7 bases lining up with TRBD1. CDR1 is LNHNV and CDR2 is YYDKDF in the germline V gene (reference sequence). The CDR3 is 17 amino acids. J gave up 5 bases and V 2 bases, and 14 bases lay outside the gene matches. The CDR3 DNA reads TGTGCCACCAGCAGATTAAATAGGGACAGTTGGGGGGAGACCCAGTACTTC. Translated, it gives CATSRLNRDSWGETQYF.

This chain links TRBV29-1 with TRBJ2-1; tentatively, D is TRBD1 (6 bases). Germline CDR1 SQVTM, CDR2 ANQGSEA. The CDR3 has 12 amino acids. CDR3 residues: CSSAGAWGEQFF. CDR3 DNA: TGCTCGTCGGCAGGGGCGTGGGGTGAGCAGTTCTTC.

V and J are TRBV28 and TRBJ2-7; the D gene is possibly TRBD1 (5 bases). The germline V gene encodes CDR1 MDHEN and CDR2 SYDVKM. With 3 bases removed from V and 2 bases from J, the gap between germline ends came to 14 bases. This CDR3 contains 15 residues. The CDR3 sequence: CASSLLDKHAYEQYF. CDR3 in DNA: TGTGCCAGCAGTTTGTTGGACAAGCACGCCTACGAGCAGTACTTC.

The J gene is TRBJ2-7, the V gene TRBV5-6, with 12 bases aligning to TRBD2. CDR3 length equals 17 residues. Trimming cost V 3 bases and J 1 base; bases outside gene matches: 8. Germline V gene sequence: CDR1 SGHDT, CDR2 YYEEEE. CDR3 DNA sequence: TGTGCCAGCAGCTCGACTAGCGGGAGACTCAGTTCCTACGAGCAGTACTTC. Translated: CASSSTSGRLSSYEQYF.

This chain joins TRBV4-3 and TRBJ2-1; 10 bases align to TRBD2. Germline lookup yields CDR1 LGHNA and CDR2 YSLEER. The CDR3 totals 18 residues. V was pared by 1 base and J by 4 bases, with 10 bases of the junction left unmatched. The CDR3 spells CASSQGPSGGAKYNEQFF. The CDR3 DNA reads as TGCGCCAGCAGCCAAGGTCCCAGCGGGGGGGCCAAGTACAATGAGCAGTTCTTC.

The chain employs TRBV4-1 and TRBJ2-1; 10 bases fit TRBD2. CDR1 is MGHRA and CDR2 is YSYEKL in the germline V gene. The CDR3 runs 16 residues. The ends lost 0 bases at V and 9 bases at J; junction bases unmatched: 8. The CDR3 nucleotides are TGCGCCAGCAGCCAAGATGTTAGCGGGAGGCTGGGTGAGCAGTTCTTC. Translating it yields CASSQDVSGRLGEQFF.

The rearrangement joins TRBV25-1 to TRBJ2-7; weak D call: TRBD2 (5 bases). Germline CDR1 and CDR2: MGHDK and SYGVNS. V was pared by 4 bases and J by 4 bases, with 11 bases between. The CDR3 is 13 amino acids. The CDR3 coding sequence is TGTGCCAGCAGTGGTCCGGGGAGTTACGAGCAGTACTTC. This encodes CASSGPGSYEQYF.

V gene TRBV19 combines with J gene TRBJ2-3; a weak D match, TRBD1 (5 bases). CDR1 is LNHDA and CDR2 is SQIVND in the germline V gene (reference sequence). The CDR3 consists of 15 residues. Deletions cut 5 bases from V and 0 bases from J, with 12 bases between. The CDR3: CASSPYQGSTDTQYF. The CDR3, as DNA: TGTGCCAGTAGTCCCTACCAGGGAAGCACAGATACGCAGTATTTT.

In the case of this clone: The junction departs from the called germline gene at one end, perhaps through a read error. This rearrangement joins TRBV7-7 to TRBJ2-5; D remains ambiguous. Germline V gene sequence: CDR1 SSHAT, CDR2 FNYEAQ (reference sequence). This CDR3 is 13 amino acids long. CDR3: CASSFPNEETQYF. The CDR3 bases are TGTGCTAGCAGCTTTCCAAATGAAGAGACCCAGTACTTC.

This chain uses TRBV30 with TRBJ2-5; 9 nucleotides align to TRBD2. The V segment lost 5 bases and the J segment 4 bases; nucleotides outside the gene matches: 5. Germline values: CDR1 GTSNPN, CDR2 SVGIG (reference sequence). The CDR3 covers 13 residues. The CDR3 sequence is CAWAGGLTETQYF. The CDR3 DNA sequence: TGTGCCTGGGCGGGGGGGTTGACAGAGACCCAGTACTTC. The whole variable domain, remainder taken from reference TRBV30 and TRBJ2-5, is SQTIHQWPATLVQPVGSPLSLECTVEGTSNPNLYWYRQAAGRGLQLLFYSVGIGQISSEVPQNLSASRPQDRQFILSSKKLLLSDSGFYLCAWAGGLTETQYFGPGTRLLVL.

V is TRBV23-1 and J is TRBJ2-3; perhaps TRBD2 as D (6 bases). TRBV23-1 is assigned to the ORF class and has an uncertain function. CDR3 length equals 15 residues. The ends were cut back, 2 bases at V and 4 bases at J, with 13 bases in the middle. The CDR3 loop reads CASSQPGESADTQYF. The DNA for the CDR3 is TGCGCCAGCAGTCAACCGGGGGAAAGCGCAGATACGCAGTATTTT.

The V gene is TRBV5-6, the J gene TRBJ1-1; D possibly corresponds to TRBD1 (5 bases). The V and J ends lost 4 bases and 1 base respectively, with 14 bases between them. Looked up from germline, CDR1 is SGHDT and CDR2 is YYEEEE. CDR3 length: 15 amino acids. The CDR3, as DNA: TGTGCCAGCAGCCGGGGGTGGCCGTGGAACACTGAAGCTTTCTTT. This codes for CASSRGWPWNTEAFF.

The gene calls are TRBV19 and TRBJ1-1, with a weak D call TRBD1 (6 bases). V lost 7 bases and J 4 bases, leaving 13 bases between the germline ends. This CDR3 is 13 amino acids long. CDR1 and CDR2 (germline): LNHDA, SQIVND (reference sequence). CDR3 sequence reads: CASNDRWGTEAFF. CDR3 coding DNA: TGTGCCAGTAATGACAGGTGGGGCACTGAAGCTTTCTTT.

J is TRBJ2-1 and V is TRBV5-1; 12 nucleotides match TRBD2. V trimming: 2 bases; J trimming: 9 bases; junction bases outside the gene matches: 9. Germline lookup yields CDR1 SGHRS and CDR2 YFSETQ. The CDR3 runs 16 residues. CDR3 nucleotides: TGCGCCAGCAGCTTCGGACTAGCGGGGCCGTACGGTGAGCAGTTCTTC. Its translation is CASSFGLAGPYGEQFF.

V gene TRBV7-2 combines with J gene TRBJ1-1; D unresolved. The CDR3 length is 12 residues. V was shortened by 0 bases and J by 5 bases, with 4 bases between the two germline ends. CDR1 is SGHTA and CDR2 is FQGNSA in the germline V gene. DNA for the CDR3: TGTGCCAGCAGCTTAGCCGGGACTGAAGCTTTCTTT. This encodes CASSLAGTEAFF.

In DNA form, the CDR3 reads TGTGCCAGCAGTGAAGACCAGGATTACTACGAGCAGTACTTC. Translated, it gives CASSEDQDYYEQYF. V usage is TRBV6-1 and J usage is TRBJ2-7; D call uncertain. Germline values: CDR1 MNHNS, CDR2 SASEGT. Trimming pared 1 base from V and 3 bases from J, leaving 10 bases between. This CDR3 has 14 amino acids.

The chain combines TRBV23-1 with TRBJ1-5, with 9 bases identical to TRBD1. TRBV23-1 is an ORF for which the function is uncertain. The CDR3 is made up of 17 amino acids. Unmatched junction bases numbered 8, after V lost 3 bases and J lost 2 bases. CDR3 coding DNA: TGCGCCAGCAGTCAGTTACAGGGGGCGAAGGGCAATCAGCCCCAGCATTTT. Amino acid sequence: CASSQLQGAKGNQPQHF.

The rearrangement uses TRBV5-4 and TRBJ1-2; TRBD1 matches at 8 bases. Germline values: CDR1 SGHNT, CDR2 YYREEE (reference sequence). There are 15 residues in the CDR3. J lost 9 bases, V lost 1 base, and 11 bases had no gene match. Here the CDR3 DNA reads TGTGCCAGCAGCTTGTGGGACAGGCCCCGAGAGAGCTACACCTTC. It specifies CASSLWDRPRESYTF.

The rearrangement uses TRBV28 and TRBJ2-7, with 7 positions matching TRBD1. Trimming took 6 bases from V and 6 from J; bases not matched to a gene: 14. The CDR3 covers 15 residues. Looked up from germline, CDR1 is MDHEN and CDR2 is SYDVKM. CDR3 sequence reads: CASRPGQSATFEQYF. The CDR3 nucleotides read TGTGCCAGCAGACCGGGACAGAGCGCTACTTTCGAGCAGTACTTC.

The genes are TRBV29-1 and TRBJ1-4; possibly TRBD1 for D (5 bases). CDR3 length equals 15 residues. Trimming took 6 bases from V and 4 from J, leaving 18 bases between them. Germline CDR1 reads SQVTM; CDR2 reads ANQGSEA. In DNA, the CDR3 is TGCAGCGTGGCACTCGGGACTGCTTATAATGAAAAACTGTTTTTT. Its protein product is CSVALGTAYNEKLFF.

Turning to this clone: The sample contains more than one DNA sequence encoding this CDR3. CDR3 nucleotides: TGTGCCAGCAGCCCCCAGGGAACCACAGATACGCAGTATTTT. Encoded protein: CASSPQGTTDTQYF. V and J are TRBV7-9 and TRBJ2-3, with a tentative D call TRBD1 (5 bases). V shed 5 bases and J shed 2 bases, with 11 bases lying between them. CDR3 length: 14 amino acids. Germline CDR1 reads SEHNR; CDR2 reads FQNEAQ (reference sequence).

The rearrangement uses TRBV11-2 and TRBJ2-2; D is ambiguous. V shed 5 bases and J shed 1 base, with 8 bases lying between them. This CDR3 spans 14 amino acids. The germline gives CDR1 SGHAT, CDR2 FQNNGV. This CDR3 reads CASSPMRNTGELFF. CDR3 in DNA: TGTGCCAGCAGCCCCATGAGGAACACCGGGGAGCTGTTTTTT.

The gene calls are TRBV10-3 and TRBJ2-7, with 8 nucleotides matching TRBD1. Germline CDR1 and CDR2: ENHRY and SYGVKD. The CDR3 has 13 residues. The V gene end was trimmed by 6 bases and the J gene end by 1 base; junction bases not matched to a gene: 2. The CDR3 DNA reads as TGTGCCATCAGAACAGGGGGTTCCTACGAGCAGTACTTC. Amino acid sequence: CAIRTGGSYEQYF.

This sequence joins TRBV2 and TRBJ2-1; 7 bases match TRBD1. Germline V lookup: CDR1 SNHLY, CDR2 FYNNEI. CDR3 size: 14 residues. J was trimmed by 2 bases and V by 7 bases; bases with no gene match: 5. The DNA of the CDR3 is TGTGCCAGCACCTGGGACAGTACCTACAATGAGCAGTTCTTC. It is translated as CASTWDSTYNEQFF.

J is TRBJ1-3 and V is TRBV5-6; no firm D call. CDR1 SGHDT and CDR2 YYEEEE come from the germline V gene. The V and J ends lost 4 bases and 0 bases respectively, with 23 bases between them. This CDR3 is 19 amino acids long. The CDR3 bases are TGTGCCAGCAGCCTGGTCAGCGGCCGTACCAGCCTCTCTGGAAACACCATATATTTT. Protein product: CASSLVSGRTSLSGNTIYF. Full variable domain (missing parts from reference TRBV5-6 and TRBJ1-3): DAGVTQSPTHLIKTRGQQVTLRCSPKSGHDTVSWYQQALGQGPQFIFQYYEEEERQRGNFPDRFSGHQFPNYSSELNVNALLLGDSALYLCASSLVSGRTSLSGNTIYFGEGSWLTVV.

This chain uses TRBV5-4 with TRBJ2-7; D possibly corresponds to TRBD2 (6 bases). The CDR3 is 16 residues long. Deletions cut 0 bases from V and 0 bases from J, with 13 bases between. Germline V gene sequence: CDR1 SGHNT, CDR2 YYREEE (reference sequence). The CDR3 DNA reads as TGTGCCAGCAGCTTGGAGAGCGGGCGCAGCTCCTACGAGCAGTACTTC. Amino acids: CASSLESGRSSYEQYF. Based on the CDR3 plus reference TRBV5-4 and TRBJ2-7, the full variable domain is ETGVTQSPTHLIKTRGQQVTLRCSSQSGHNTVSWYQQALGQGPQFIFQYYREEENGRGNFPPRFSGLQFPNYSSELNVNALELDDSALYLCASSLESGRSSYEQYFGPGTRLTVT.

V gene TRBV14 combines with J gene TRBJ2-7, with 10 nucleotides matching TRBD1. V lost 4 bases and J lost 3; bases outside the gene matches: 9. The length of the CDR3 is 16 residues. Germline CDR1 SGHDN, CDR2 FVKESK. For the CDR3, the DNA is TGTGCCAGCAGCCGGACAGGGGGACTGCTCGGCTACGAGCAGTACTTC. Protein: CASSRTGGLLGYEQYF.

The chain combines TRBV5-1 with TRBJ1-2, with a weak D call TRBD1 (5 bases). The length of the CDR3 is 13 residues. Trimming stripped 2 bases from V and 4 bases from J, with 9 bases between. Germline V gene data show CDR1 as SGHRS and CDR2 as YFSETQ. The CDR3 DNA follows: TGCGCCAGCAGCTTTTTCCAGGGCTATGGCTACACCTTC. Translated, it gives CASSFFQGYGYTF. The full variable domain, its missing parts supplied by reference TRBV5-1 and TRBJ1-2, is KAGVTQTPRYLIKTRGQQVTLSCSPISGHRSVSWYQQTPGQGLQFLFEYFSETQRNKGNFPGRFSGRQFSNSRSEMNVSTLELGDSALYLCASSFFQGYGYTFGSGTRLTVV.

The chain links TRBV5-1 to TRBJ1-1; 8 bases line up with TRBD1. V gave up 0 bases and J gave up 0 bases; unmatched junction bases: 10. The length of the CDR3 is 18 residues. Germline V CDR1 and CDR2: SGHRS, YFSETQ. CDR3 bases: TGCGCCAGCAGCTTGGTTGTGGTGGCAGGGGGCATGAACACTGAAGCTTTCTTT. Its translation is CASSLVVVAGGMNTEAFF.

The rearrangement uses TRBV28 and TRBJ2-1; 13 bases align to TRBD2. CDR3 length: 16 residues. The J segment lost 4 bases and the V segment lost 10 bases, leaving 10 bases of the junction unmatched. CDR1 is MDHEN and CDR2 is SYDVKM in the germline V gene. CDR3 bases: TGTGCCACCCTACTAGCGGGGGGGATAAAGTACAATGAGCAGTTCTTC. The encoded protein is CATLLAGGIKYNEQFF.

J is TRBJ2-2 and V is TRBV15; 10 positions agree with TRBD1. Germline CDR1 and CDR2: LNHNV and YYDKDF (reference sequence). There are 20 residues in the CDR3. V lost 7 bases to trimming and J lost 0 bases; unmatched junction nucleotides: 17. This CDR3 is CATTITPGQGNPSNTGELFF. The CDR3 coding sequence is TGTGCCACCACAATAACCCCGGGACAGGGGAACCCATCGAACACCGGGGAGCTGTTTTTT.